Here is one TCR beta chain with its context. Its specificity is unknown. V was trimmed by 0 bases and J by 0 bases, leaving 9 bases between them. From germline, CDR1 is SGHNT and CDR2 YYREEE (reference sequence). This CDR3 has 15 amino acids. These data originate in a study of shared clonotypes between healthy human individuals. Study at large: Donors had three CD4 naive, three CD4 memory, two CD8 naive and one CD8 memory plate apiece.

Whole-study findings and limits: Sharing across four donors was highest in naive CD4 (roughly 5%) and lowest in memory CD8 (about 0.4%). An effect of sequencing depth on clonotype sharing among donors was expected.

This table comes from immunoSEQ multiplex PCR, and its TCRdb copy is limited to in-frame clones, with some not included. There are approximately 2.5 million clones in the sample; more than 90% occur only once, and over 0.12% lies in the top ten. The J gene is TRBJ1-1, the V gene TRBV5-4; D is uncertain. The sequence derives from a young man in good health. The sequenced material came from naive CD4+ T cells sorted from blood. Indicated subset: CD45RA+ positively selected. The CDR3 sequence: CASSLVTQVNTEAFF. The CDR3 DNA is TGTGCCAGCAGCTTGGTCACCCAGGTGAACACTGAAGCTTTCTTT.